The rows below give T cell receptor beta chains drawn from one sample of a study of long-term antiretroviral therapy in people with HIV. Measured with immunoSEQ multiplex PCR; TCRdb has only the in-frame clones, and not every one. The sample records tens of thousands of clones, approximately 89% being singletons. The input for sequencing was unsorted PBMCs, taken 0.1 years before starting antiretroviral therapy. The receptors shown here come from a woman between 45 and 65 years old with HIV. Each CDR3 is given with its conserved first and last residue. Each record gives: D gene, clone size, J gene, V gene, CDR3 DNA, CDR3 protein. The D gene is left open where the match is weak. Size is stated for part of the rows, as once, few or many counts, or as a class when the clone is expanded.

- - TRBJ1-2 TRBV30 TGTGCCTGGAGTGTGGAGGCTAACTATGGCTACACCTTC CAWSVEANYGYTF
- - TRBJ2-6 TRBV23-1 TGCGCCAGCAGTCAAAGTTGGACTGGGGCCAACGTCCTGACTTTC CASSQSWTGANVLTF
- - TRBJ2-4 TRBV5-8 TGTGCCAGCAGATCGCAGGACCTACTAGCCAAAAACATTCAGTACTTC CASRSQDLLAKNIQYF
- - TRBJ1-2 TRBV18 TGTGCCAGCTCACCACTCCCGGACCCGGAGGGCTACACCTTC CASSPLPDPEGYTF
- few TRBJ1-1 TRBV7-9 TGTGCCGGTATAACAGGGCCGCCCAACACTGAAGCTTTCTTT CAGITGPPNTEAFF
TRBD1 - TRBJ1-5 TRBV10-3 TGTGCCATCAGCCCGGACAGGGGAAATCAGCCCCAGCATTTT CAISPDRGNQPQHF
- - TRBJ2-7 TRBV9 TGTGCCAGCAGCTCTACCGAGGGTAGGGGCGCCTACGAGCAGTACTTC CASSSTEGRGAYEQYF
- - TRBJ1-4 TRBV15 TGTGCCACCAGCGCGGGACACGCTAATGAAAAACTGTTTTTT CATSAGHANEKLFF
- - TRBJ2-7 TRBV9 TGTGCCAGCAGCGTCGGGATTTCCTACGAGCAGTACTTC CASSVGISYEQYF
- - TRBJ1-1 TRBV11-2 TGTGCCAGCAGCTTAGCCACAGGGACCGCCACTGAAGCTTTCTTT CASSLATGTATEAFF
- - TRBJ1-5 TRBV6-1 TGTGCCAGCCAGAAGGAGGGTCAGCCCCAGCATTTT CASQKEGQPQHF
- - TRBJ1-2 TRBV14 TGTGCCAGCAGCCAAGAGGGGGTAGTTGGCTATGGCTACACCTTC CASSQEGVVGYGYTF
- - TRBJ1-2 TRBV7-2 TGTGCCAGCAGCTACAGCAGCCTGACCGGTAATGGCTACACCTTC CASSYSSLTGNGYTF
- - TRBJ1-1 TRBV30 TGTGCCTGGAGTGCCAGGAACACTGAAGCTTTCTTT CAWSARNTEAFF
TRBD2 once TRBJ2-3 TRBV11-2 TGTGCCAGCAGCTTAGGACTAGCGGGGGGGGCTAGCACAGATACGCAGTATTTT CASSLGLAGGASTDTQYF
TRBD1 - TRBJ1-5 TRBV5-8 TGTGCCAGCAGCTTAGGGACAGAGTATCAGCCCCAGCATTTT CASSLGTEYQPQHF
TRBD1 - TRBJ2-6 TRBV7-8 TGTGCCAGCAGCTTAGTGGCAGGGGGCGACTCTGGGGCCAACGTCCTGACTTTC CASSLVAGGDSGANVLTF
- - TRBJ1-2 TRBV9 TGTGCCAGCAGCGTACATCAAGGTGGCCGTGACTATGGCTACACCTTC CASSVHQGGRDYGYTF
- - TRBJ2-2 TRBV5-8 TGTGCCAGCAGCCGCGCCTCGGTACTCTCGAACACCGGGGAGCTGTTTTTT CASSRASVLSNTGELFF
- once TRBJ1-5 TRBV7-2 TGTGCCAGCAGCCCGGGGGGGAGGGTACGTCAGCCCCAGCATTTT CASSPGGRVRQPQHF